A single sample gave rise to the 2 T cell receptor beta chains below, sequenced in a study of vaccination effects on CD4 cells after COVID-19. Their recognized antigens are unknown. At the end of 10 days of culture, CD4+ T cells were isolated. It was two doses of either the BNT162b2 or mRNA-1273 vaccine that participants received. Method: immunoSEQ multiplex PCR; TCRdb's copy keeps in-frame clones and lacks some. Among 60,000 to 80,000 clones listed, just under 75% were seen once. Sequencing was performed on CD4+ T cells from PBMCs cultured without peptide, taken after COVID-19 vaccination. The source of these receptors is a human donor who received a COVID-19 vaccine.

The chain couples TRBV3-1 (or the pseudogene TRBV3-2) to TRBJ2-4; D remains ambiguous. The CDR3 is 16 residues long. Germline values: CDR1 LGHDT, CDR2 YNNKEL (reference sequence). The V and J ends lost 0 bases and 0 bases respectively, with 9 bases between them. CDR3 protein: CASSQEGRRAKNIQYF. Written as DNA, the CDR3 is TGTGCCAGCAGCCAAGAAGGAAGGAGAGCCAAAAACATTCAGTACTTC.

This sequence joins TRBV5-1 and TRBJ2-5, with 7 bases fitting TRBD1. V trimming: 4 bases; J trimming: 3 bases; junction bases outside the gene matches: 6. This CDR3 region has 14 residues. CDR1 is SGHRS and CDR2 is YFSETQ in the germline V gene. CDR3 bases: TGCGCCAGCAGCCCGGGACAGAGCAAAGAGACCCAGTACTTC. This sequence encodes CASSPGQSKETQYF.